A selection of T cell receptor beta chains follows, all from one sample in a study of T cell responses to AZD1222 COVID-19 vaccine. Clones were read by immunoSEQ multiplex PCR, and TCRdb kept only the in-frame ones, dropping some. The sample consists of some 81,000 clones, over 80% of them appearing once. Sequencing used peripheral blood, obtained 28 days after the second AZD1222 dose. The receptors come from an adult who received the AZD1222 COVID-19 vaccine. CDR3s include the opening cysteine and the closing phenylalanine or tryptophan. The order of the fields is clone size, V gene, D gene, J gene, CDR3 protein, CDR3 DNA. A D gene is named only where the DNA matches it firmly. Where a row states a size, it is once, few, many or the class of an expanded clone; other rows omit it.

-	TRBV6-6	-	TRBJ2-5	CASSYLGRVETQYF	TGTGCCAGCAGTTACCTTGGACGGGTGGAGACCCAGTACTTC
-	TRBV5-1	-	TRBJ1-2	CASSLDASGYTF	TGCGCCAGCAGCTTGGACGCGTCGGGCTACACCTTC
-	TRBV5-1	-	TRBJ2-1	CASSSPPRDEQFF	TGCGCCAGCAGCTCACCCCCAAGGGATGAGCAGTTCTTC
-	TRBV5-5	-	TRBJ2-7	CASSLRIDNYEQYF	TGTGCCAGCAGCTTGAGGATAGATAACTACGAGCAGTACTTC
-	TRBV19	TRBD1	TRBJ1-1	CASSLPGQGKSEAFF	TGTGCCAGTAGTTTACCAGGACAGGGCAAGTCTGAAGCTTTCTTT
once	TRBV27	-	TRBJ1-1	CASSSLQLSSTEAFF	TGTGCCAGCAGTTCCCTACAGCTTTCAAGCACTGAAGCTTTCTTT
-	TRBV9	TRBD1	TRBJ2-4	CASSVSLEGWGNRGNIQYF	TGTGCCAGCAGCGTATCACTAGAAGGTTGGGGTAACAGGGGTAACATTCAGTACTTC
once	TRBV7-3	-	TRBJ1-2	CASTNPGYGYTF	TGTGCCAGCACCAACCCCGGCTATGGCTACACCTTC
-	TRBV18	-	TRBJ1-2	CASSPAEDGYTF	TGTGCCAGCTCACCGGCCGAAGATGGCTACACCTTC
few	TRBV5-6	-	TRBJ1-5	CASSLGDQPQHF	TGTGCCAGCAGCTTGGGGGATCAGCCCCAGCATTTT
-	TRBV7-3	-	TRBJ1-2	CASSLTPGIAYGYTF	TGTGCCAGCAGCTTAACCCCAGGGATCGCCTATGGCTACACCTTC
-	TRBV10-3	-	TRBJ1-2	CAISDGREGYGYTF	TGTGCCATCAGTGATGGCAGGGAGGGTTACGGCTACACCTTC
-	TRBV2	TRBD1	TRBJ1-4	CASGGGKLFF	TGTGCCAGCGGAGGGGGCAAACTGTTTTTT
-	TRBV28	-	TRBJ1-1	CASIGGISDKEGPEAFF	TGTGCCAGCATAGGAGGGATATCGGACAAGGAAGGACCTGAAGCTTTCTTT
-	TRBV28	-	TRBJ2-7	CASSLGFSYEQYF	TGTGCCAGCAGTTTGGGATTCTCCTACGAGCAGTACTTC
-	TRBV21-1	-	TRBJ2-7	CASSGKFWDRDYEQYF	TGTGCCAGCAGCGGCAAGTTCTGGGACAGGGACTACGAGCAGTACTTC